Here is one TCR beta chain with its context. Its antigen is currently unknown. TCRbeta libraries averaged around 42,000 productive templates per sample. The repertoire was sequenced with immunoSEQ multiplex PCR; TCRdb's copy has only in-frame clones and lacks some. The sample includes about 4,400 clones, about 70% of them seen just once. The entry originates in a study of STAT3 mutations in large granular lymphocyte leukemia. Overall study: Over half of T-LGLL patients had one or more immunosuppressive regimens.

Looked up from germline, CDR1 is KGHSH and CDR2 is LQKENI. V shed 3 bases and J shed 7 bases, with 15 bases lying between them. This CDR3 spans 14 amino acids. Notes on the study in general: Samples missed the first appearance of the clone. Variable sampling intervals and differing treatment regimens complicated linking therapy response to TCR clonal burden changes. In T-cell large granular lymphocyte leukemia, about half of patients showed multiple immunodominant subclonotypes.

Material for sequencing was peripheral blood mononuclear cells. This rearrangement joins TRBV18 to TRBJ1-1, with D maybe TRBD1 (6 bases). This TCR derives from a man in his 60s with T-cell large granular lymphocyte leukemia. Some clones in this sample may be carry-over from other donors' samples. DNA for the CDR3: TGTGCCAGCTCACCGCACCGGGACATAAATGAAGCTTTCTTT. This sequence encodes CASSPHRDINEAFF. Full variable domain (outside the CDR3, taken from reference TRBV18 and TRBJ1-1): NAGVMQNPRHLVRRRGQEARLRCSPMKGHSHVYWYRQLPEEGLKFMVYLQKENIIDESGMPKERFSAEFPKEGPSILRIQQVVRGDSAAYFCASSPHRDINEAFFGQGTRLTVV.